One sample yielded the 5 T cell receptor beta chains listed below, sequenced in a study of cytomegalovirus exposure and HLA in healthy donors. PCR primers comprised 60 Vbeta and 13 Jbeta primers. Profiled with immunoSEQ multiplex PCR; TCRdb holds only in-frame clones, not every one. The sample's table shows some 200,000 clones. The source material was PBMCs. These receptors came from a boy younger than 18 in good health and CMV-seronegative.

The DNA of the CDR3 is TGTGCCAGCACCAGGGGGAACACTGAAGCTTTCTTT. As protein: CASTRGNTEAFF. The V and J genes are TRBV6-1 and TRBJ1-1; maybe TRBD1 (6 bases). CDR1 is MNHNS, CDR2 SASEGT, per germline. With 7 bases removed from V and 1 base from J, the gap between germline ends came to 7 bases. This CDR3 comprises 12 residues.

The chain couples TRBV30 to TRBJ2-5, with D perhaps matching TRBD2 (5 bases). Per germline, CDR1 GTSNPN and CDR2 SVGIG (reference sequence). Trimming removed 2 bases at V and 1 base at J, with 20 bases between. The CDR3 runs to 17 residues. CDR3: CAWSIFTRASLQETQYF. CDR3 DNA sequence: TGTGCCTGGAGTATTTTCACGAGGGCATCCCTCCAAGAGACCCAGTACTTC.

This rearrangement joins TRBV19 to TRBJ2-1; 14 bases fit TRBD2. Germline-derived CDR1 and CDR2 are LNHDA and SQIVND (reference sequence). The CDR3 sequence is 16 residues long. Trimming at V came to 5 bases and at J to 6 bases, leaving 6 bases not matched to a gene. Written as DNA, the CDR3 is TGTGCCAGTAGTCTAAGACTAGCGGGGGGGCGCAATGAGCAGTTCTTC. This translates into CASSLRLAGGRNEQFF. The full variable domain, with the rest looked up from reference TRBV19 and TRBJ2-1, is DGGITQSPKYLFRKEGQNVTLSCEQNLNHDAMYWYRQDPGQGLRLIYYSQIVNDFQKGDIAEGYSVSREKKESFPLTVTSAQKNPTAFYLCASSLRLAGGRNEQFFGPGTRLTVL.

This chain joins TRBV6-1 and TRBJ1-5; 7 positions match TRBD1. There are 16 residues in the CDR3. From germline, CDR1 is MNHNS and CDR2 SASEGT. Trimming cost V 3 bases and J 0 bases; bases outside gene matches: 5. The CDR3 sequence: CASSEPTGFSNQPQHF. For the CDR3, the DNA is TGTGCCAGCAGTGAGCCGACAGGGTTTAGCAATCAGCCCCAGCATTTT.

In DNA form, the CDR3 reads TGTGCCAGCTCACTCCAAGCTACAGACTATGGCTACACCTTC. Encoded protein: CASSLQATDYGYTF. The chain couples TRBV18 to TRBJ1-2; unclear D gene. The CDR3 has 14 amino acids. Germline lookup yields CDR1 KGHSH and CDR2 LQKENI. V gave up 4 bases and J gave up 3 bases, with 12 bases separating them.